This TCR beta chain was identified in a study of patients and donors after allogeneic stem cell transplantation. TCRdb reprocessed the RT-PCR reads with MiXCR, giving one entry per CDR3 protein. The data show 400,000 to 450,000 distinct CDR3 sequences, approximately 16% seen once. The ends were cut back, 7 bases at V and 2 bases at J, with 12 bases in the middle. This CDR3 region has 14 residues. Germline V gene sequence: CDR1 MNHNS, CDR2 SASEGT. The sequencing sample was made of blood, either unsorted or a sorted T cell fraction (not recorded which). This chain uses TRBV6-1 with TRBJ2-1; D is unclear. This TCR was sampled from a human donor who was either an allogeneic HSCT recipient or a stem cell or donor lymphocyte infusion donor (not recorded which). It is not recorded whose cells these are; they may come from a transplant donor. The CDR3 reads CASTIGTTYNEQFF. The CDR3 bases are TGTGCCAGCACTATCGGCACCACCTACAATGAGCAGTTCTTC.